A single sample gave rise to the 3 T cell receptor beta chains below, sequenced in a study of CD8+ T cells in alopecia areata. Reverse transcription of extracted RNA yielded cDNA, which provided the sequencing template. Repertoires were generated with immunoSEQ multiplex PCR, while TCRdb's copy carries only in-frame clones and drops some. In the table there are around 100,000 clones, around 50% of which are singletons. The sequencing input was CD4+ T cells sorted from blood. The receptors were sampled from a human donor in good health.

The rearrangement links TRBV29-1 to TRBJ2-3; TRBD2 matches at 12 bases. Germline trimming cut 8 bases from V and 2 bases from J; bases unmatched to any gene: 2. This CDR3 region has 13 residues. Germline loops: CDR1 SQVTM, CDR2 ANQGSEA. The CDR3 DNA reads TGCAGCAGACTAGCGGGAGACACAGATACGCAGTATTTT. It codes for CSRLAGDTDTQYF.

The chain employs TRBV30 and TRBJ2-1; D call uncertain. The germline V gene has CDR1 GTSNPN and CDR2 SVGIG (reference sequence). V shed 5 bases and J shed 14 bases, with 13 bases lying between them. This CDR3 contains 10 residues. CDR3 in amino acids: CAWGYNIKFF. The CDR3 DNA is TGTGCCTGGGGGTATAACATCAAGTTCTTC. The whole variable domain, filled in from reference TRBV30 and TRBJ2-1, reads SQTIHQWPATLVQPVGSPLSLECTVEGTSNPNLYWYRQAAGRGLQLLFYSVGIGQISSEVPQNLSASRPQDRQFILSSKKLLLSDSGFYLCAWGYNIKFFGPGTRLTVL.

V gene TRBV7-9 combines with J gene TRBJ1-6; D not certain. The CDR3 has 14 amino acids. The V gene lost 5 bases and the J gene lost 6 bases, with 11 bases spanning the gap. Per the germline V gene, CDR1 is SEHNR and CDR2 is FQNEAQ (reference sequence). The CDR3 DNA follows: TGTGCCAGCAGCCCAGGACGGTCTAATTCACCCCTCCACTTT. It yields the protein CASSPGRSNSPLHF.